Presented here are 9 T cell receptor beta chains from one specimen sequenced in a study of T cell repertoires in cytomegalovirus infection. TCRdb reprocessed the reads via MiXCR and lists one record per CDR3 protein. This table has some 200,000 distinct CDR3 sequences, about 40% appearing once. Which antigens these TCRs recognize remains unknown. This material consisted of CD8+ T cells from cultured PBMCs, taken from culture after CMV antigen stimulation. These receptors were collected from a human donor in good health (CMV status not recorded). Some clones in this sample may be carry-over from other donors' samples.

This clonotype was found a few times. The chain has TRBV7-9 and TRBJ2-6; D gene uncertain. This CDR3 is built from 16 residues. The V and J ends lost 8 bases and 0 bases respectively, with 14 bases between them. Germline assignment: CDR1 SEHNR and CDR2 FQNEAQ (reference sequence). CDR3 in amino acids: CASEDPLLSGANVLTF. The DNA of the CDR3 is TGTGCCAGCGAGGACCCCTTACTCTCTGGGGCCAACGTCCTGACTTTC. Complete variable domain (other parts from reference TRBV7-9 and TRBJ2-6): DTGVSQNPRHKITKRGQNVTFRCDPISEHNRLYWYRQTLGQGPEFLTYFQNEAQLEKSRLLSDRFSAERPKGSFSTLEIQRTEQGDSAMYLCASEDPLLSGANVLTFGAGSRLTVL.

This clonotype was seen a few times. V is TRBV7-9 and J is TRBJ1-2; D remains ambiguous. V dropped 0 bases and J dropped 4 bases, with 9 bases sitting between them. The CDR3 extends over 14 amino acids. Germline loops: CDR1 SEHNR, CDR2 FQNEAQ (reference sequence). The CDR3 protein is CASSLARLGYGYTF. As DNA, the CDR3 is TGTGCCAGCAGCTTAGCGCGGCTGGGCTATGGCTACACCTTC.

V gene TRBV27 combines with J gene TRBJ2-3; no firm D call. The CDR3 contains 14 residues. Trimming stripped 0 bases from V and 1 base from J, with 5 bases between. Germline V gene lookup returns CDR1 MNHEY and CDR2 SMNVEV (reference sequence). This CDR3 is CASSLSVGTDTQYF. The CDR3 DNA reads TGTGCCAGCAGTTTATCCGTTGGCACAGATACGCAGTATTTT.

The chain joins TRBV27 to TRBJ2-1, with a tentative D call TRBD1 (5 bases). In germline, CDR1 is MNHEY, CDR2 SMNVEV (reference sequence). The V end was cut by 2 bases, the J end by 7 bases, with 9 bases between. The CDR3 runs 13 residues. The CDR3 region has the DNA TGTGCCAGCAGTTTAGCGACAGAGAATGAGCAGTTCTTC. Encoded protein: CASSLATENEQFF.

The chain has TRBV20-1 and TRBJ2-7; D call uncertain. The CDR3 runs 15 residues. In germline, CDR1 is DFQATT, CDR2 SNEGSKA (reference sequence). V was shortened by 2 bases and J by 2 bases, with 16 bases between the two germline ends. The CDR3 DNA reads TGCAGTGCTAGAACTTTGTCAACGAGTACCTACGAGCAGTACTTC. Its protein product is CSARTLSTSTYEQYF.

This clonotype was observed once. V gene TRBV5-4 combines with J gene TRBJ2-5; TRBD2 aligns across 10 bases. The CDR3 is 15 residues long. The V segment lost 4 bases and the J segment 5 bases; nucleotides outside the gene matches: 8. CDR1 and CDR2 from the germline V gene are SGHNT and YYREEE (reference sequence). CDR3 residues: CASSPRAGGGETQYF. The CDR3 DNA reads TGTGCCAGCAGCCCTCGAGCGGGAGGGGGGGAGACCCAGTACTTC.

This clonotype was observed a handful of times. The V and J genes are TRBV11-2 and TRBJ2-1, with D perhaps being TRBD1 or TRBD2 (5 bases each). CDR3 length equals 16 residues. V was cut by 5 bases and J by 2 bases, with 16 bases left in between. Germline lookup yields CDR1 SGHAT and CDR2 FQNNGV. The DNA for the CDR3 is TGTGCCAGCAGCCCCATCGGGACGGTCACCTACAATGAGCAGTTCTTC. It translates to CASSPIGTVTYNEQFF. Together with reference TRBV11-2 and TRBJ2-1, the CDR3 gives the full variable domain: EAGVAQSPRYKIIEKRQSVAFWCNPISGHATLYWYQQILGQGPKLLIQFQNNGVVDDSQLPKDRFSAERLKGVDSTLKIQPAKLEDSAVYLCASSPIGTVTYNEQFFGPGTRLTVL.

CDR3 residues: CASRPAGTGLGGSVNTEAFF. In nucleotides, the CDR3 is TGTGCCAGCAGACCGGCCGGGACAGGCCTGGGGGGATCGGTGAACACTGAAGCTTTCTTT. V and J are TRBV12-3 or TRBV12-4 and TRBJ1-1; 8 bases align to TRBD1. CDR3 length: 20 amino acids. V shed 6 bases and J 0 bases; nucleotides not matched to a gene: 21.

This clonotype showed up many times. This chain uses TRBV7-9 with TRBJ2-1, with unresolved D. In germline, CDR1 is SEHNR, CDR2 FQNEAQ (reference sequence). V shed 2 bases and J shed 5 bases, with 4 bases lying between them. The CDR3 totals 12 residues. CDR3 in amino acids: CASSLRNNEQFF. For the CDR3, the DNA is TGTGCCAGCAGCTTACGAAACAATGAGCAGTTCTTC.